Described below is a single TCR beta chain sequence and its context. Its antigen remains unidentified. The table came from immunoSEQ multiplex PCR; TCRdb's copy has only in-frame clones and leaves some out. Of 150,000 or so clones listed, more than 90% are singletons. Trimming stripped 5 bases from V and 6 bases from J, with 12 bases between. The CDR3 runs 13 residues. Germline CDR1 is SGHDN and CDR2 is FVKESK. This specimen comes from a study of T cell responses to AZD1222 COVID-19 vaccine. General study points: The study found vaccine-associated CD4 TCRs spanning spike, dominant at 160-218 and 743-854. Regions left unmutated in variants are reportedly the target of nearly half of spike-specific TCRs. Clonal diversity was possibly underestimated, and the donors were mostly white British, with more females.

This chain uses TRBV14 with TRBJ2-3, with D tentatively TRBD1 or TRBD2 (5 bases each). The sample consisted of peripheral blood, taken on day 0 of AZD1222 vaccination. This TCR was recovered from an adult in good health. The CDR3 bases are TGTGCCAGCAGCTTCCGGGGCCCCGATACGCAGTATTTT. It translates to CASSFRGPDTQYF.